This passage covers 2 T cell receptor beta chains from one sample sequenced in a study of identical twins. TCRdb ran MiXCR on the 5' RACE reads and lists one entry per CDR3 protein. The sample carries 1.5 million or so distinct CDR3 sequences, less than 40% recorded once. Sequencing used cord blood. The receptors shown here come from a newborn girl in good health.

The chain joins TRBV20-1 to TRBJ2-6; D is undetermined. V was shortened by 4 bases and J by 2 bases, with 9 bases between the two germline ends. This CDR3 is 14 amino acids long. CDR1 is DFQATT and CDR2 is SNEGSKA in the germline V gene (reference sequence). CDR3: CSANNPPGANVLTF. Written as DNA, the CDR3 is TGCAGTGCTAATAACCCCCCTGGGGCCAACGTCCTGACTTTC.

There are a few counts of this clonotype. The V and J genes are TRBV7-2 and TRBJ2-1; weak D call: TRBD2 (6 bases). Germline V lookup: CDR1 SGHTA, CDR2 FQGNSA. CDR3 length: 15 residues. Trimming left V 2 bases short and J 3 bases short, with 11 bases between. This CDR3 reads CASSLPGVVYNEQFF. DNA of the CDR3: TGTGCCAGCAGCTTACCGGGAGTCGTCTACAATGAGCAGTTCTTC.